The present T cell receptor (beta chain) was sequenced within a study of blood T cell repertoires in COVID-19. The CDR3 is 13 residues long. Trimming cost V 1 base and J 3 bases, with 7 bases left between them. The method was immunoSEQ multiplex PCR; TCRdb's version includes in-frame clones alone and lacks a portion of them. Among about 270,000 clones listed, 70% to 90% were seen once. This sequence joins TRBV12-3 or TRBV12-4 and TRBJ2-7; no firm D call. This receptor was taken from a woman aged 50 to 65 with active or convalescent COVID-19. Sequencing used peripheral blood. This CDR3 reads CASSLGELYEQYF. The CDR3 DNA follows: TGTGCCAGCAGTTTAGGAGAACTCTACGAGCAGTACTTC.